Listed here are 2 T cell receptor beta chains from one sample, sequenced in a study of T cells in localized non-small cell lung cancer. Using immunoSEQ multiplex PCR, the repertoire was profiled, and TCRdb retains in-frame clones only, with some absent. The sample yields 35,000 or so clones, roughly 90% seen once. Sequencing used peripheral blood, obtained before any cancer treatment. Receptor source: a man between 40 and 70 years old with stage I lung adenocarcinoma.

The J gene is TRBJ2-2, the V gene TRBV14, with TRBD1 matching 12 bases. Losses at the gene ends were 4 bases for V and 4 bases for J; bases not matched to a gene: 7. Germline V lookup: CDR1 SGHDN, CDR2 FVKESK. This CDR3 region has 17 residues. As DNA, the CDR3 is TGTGCCAGCAGCCGGGACAGGGGGCCTCGAGGCACCGGGGAGCTGTTTTTT. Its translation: CASSRDRGPRGTGELFF.

This CDR3 is CASKWLGGYTF. CDR3 DNA sequence: TGTGCCAGCAAATGGTTGGGTGGCTACACCTTC. The rearrangement links TRBV2 to TRBJ1-2; D is undetermined. Germline CDR1 reads SNHLY; CDR2 reads FYNNEI. This CDR3 has 11 residues. Trimming shortened V by 7 bases and J by 7 bases, and 10 bases separated the two germline ends.